The clone carrying this T cell receptor (beta chain) was counted only a few times. Its antigen is as yet unknown. Method: immunoSEQ multiplex PCR; TCRdb's copy keeps in-frame clones and lacks some. The sample records fewer than 9,000 clones, roughly four fifths being singletons. V lost 0 bases to trimming and J lost 4 bases, with 9 bases between them. The CDR3 spans 15 residues. Germline assignment: CDR1 MDHEN and CDR2 SYDVKM. The data originate from a study of circulating tumor DNA in untreated peripheral T-cell lymphoma. The study, taken as a whole, reports: Tumor-specific clonotypes were found in roughly 80% of patients.

Tumor tissue was collected at baseline, before treatment began. The material sequenced was tumor tissue. This rearrangement joins TRBV28 to TRBJ1-4; D is uncertain. The clonotype originates from a human donor with peripheral T-cell lymphoma. The CDR3 DNA follows: TGTGCCAGCAGTTTATGGGGGAGAATTAATGAAAAACTGTTTTTT. This gives the protein CASSLWGRINEKLFF.